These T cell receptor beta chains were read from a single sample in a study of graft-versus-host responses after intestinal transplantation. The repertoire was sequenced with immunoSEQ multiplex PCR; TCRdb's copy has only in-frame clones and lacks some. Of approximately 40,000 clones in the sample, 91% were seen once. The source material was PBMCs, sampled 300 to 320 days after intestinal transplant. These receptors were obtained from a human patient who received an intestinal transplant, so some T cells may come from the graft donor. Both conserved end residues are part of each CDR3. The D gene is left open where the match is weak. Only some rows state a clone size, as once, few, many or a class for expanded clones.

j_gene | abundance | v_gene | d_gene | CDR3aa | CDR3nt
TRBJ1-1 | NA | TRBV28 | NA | CASSLTVRNTEAFF | TGTGCCAGCAGTTTGACAGTAAGGAACACTGAAGCTTTCTTT
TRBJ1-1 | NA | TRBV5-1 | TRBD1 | CASNGQGNTEAFF | TGCGCCAGCAACGGACAGGGAAACACTGAAGCTTTCTTT
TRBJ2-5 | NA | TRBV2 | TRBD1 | CASRGTVARETQYF | TGTGCCAGCAGAGGGACAGTTGCTCGTGAGACCCAGTACTTC
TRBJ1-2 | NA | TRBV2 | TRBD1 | CASSEAGTGGYGYTF | TGTGCCAGCAGTGAAGCCGGGACAGGGGGCTATGGCTACACCTTC
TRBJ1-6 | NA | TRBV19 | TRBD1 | CARDRDSPLHF | TGTGCCAGAGACAGGGATTCACCCCTCCACTTT
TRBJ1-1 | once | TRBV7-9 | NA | CASSLVGSLTEAFF | TGTGCCAGCAGCTTAGTGGGCAGCCTAACTGAAGCTTTCTTT
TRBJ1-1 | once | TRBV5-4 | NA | CASSLRQNTEAFF | TGTGCCAGCAGCTTGAGGCAGAACACTGAAGCTTTCTTT
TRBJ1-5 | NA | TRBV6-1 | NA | CAITRQPNQPQHF | TGTGCCATCACCAGACAGCCCAATCAGCCCCAGCATTTT
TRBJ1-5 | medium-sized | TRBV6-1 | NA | CASSEVSHQPQHF | TGTGCCAGCAGTGAAGTCAGCCACCAGCCCCAGCATTTT
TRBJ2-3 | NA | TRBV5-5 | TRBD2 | CASSLYATSGGKDTQYF | TGTGCCAGCAGCTTGTACGCGACTAGCGGGGGGAAGGATACGCAGTATTTT
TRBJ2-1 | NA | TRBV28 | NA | CASSFYSYHRPARYGDEQFF | TGTGCCAGCAGTTTTTATTCGTACCATCGTCCGGCTAGGTACGGCGATGAGCAGTTCTTC
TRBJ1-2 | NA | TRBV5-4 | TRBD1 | CASSLRDRVGYYGYTF | TGTGCCAGCAGCCTACGGGACAGGGTGGGGTACTATGGCTACACCTTC
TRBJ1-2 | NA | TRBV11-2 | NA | CASSFSALERGALNYGYTF | TGTGCCAGCAGCTTTTCAGCCCTTGAACGAGGAGCTCTTAACTATGGCTACACCTTC
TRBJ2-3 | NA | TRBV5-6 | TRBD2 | CASSSTTSGGAWSDTQYF | TGTGCCAGCAGTTCAACGACTAGCGGGGGGGCCTGGTCAGATACGCAGTATTTT
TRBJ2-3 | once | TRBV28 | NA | CASSSWASTDTQYF | TGTGCCAGCAGTTCATGGGCTAGCACAGATACGCAGTATTTT
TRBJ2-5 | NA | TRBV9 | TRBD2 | CASSVGTSGSWGQETQYF | TGTGCCAGCAGCGTAGGGACTAGCGGGAGCTGGGGTCAAGAGACCCAGTACTTC
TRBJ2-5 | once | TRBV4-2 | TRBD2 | CASSQARGGVETQYF | TGTGCCAGCAGCCAAGCCCGGGGGGGAGTTGAGACCCAGTACTTC
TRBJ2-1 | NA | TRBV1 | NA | CTSSPARDEQFF | TGCACCAGCAGCCCTGCGCGGGATGAGCAGTTCTTC
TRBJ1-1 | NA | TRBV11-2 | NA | CASSLSQTEAFF | TGTGCCAGCAGCTTATCTCAGACTGAAGCTTTCTTT
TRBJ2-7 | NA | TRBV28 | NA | CASSLSPGYEQYF | TGTGCCAGCAGTTTATCCCCGGGCTACGAGCAGTACTTC
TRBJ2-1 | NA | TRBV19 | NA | CASSMKRAFYNEQFF | TGTGCCAGTAGTATGAAGCGGGCATTTTACAATGAGCAGTTCTTC
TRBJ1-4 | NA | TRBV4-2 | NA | CASSPEQGANEKLFF | TGTGCCAGCAGCCCCGAGCAGGGCGCTAATGAAAAACTGTTTTTT
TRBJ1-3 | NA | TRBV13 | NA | CASSISQDSGNTIYF | TGTGCCAGCAGCATCTCTCAGGACTCTGGAAACACCATATATTTT
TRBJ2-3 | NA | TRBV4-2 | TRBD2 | CASSPGRLAISTQYF | TGTGCCAGCAGCCCGGGGAGACTAGCAATATCCACGCAGTATTTT
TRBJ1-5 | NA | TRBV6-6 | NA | CASRASQPQHF | TGTGCCAGCAGAGCTTCGCAGCCCCAGCATTTT
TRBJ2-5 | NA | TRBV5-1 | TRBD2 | CASSKRIAGGETQYF | TGCGCCAGCAGCAAAAGGATAGCGGGAGGAGAGACCCAGTACTTC
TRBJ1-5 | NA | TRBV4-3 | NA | CASSPIANNQPQHF | TGCGCCAGCAGCCCCATCGCCAACAATCAGCCCCAGCATTTT
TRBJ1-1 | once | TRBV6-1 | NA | CASTEGRLNTEAFF | TGTGCCAGCACCGAGGGACGGCTGAACACTGAAGCTTTCTTT
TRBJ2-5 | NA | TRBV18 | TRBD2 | CASSPRSSGEQETQYF | TGTGCCAGCTCACCACGGTCTAGCGGGGAGCAAGAGACCCAGTACTTC
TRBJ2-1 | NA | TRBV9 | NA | CASSVERGLYNEQFF | TGTGCCAGCAGCGTAGAGCGCGGGCTATACAATGAGCAGTTCTTC
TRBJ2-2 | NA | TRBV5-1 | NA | CASSLGGTITGELFF | TGCGCCAGCAGCTTGGGTGGGACGATCACCGGGGAGCTGTTTTTT
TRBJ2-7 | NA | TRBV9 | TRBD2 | CASSVEPGPSGVYEQYF | TGTGCCAGCAGCGTAGAGCCAGGCCCTAGCGGGGTGTACGAGCAGTACTTC
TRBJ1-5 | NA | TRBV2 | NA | CASSELGGGAQPQHF | TGTGCCAGCAGTGAGTTAGGGGGAGGTGCGCAGCCCCAGCATTTT
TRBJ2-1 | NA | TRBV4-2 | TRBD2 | CASSQAQGGTSGGDEQFF | TGTGCCAGCAGCCAAGCCCAAGGAGGGACTAGCGGGGGTGATGAGCAGTTCTTC
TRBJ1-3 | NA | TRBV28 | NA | CASSLPPPLLTGNTIYF | TGTGCCAGCAGTTTACCGCCACCACTGTTAACTGGAAACACCATATATTTT
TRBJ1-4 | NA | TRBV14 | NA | CASSEDSRNEKLFF | TGTGCCAGCAGTGAGGACAGCCGTAATGAAAAACTGTTTTTT
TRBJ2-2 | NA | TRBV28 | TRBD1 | CASSLSGGGELFF | TGTGCCAGCAGTTTATCAGGGGGAGGGGAGCTGTTTTTT
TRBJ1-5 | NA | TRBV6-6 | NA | CASSYLAGSNQPQHF | TGTGCCAGCAGTTACTTAGCGGGGTCTAATCAGCCCCAGCATTTT
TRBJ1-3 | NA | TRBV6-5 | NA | CASRGFSGNTIYF | TGTGCCAGCAGAGGATTCTCTGGAAACACCATATATTTT
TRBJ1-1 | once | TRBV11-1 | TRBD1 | CASSFGQGASEAFF | TGTGCCAGCAGCTTTGGGCAGGGGGCGAGTGAAGCTTTCTTT
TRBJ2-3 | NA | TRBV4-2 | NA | CASSQEGGDTQYF | TGTGCCAGCAGCCAAGAGGGCGGTGATACGCAGTATTTT
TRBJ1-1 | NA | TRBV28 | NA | CASSITGLDTEAFF | TGTGCCAGCAGTATAACAGGGCTGGACACTGAAGCTTTCTTT